The 26 T cell receptor beta chains presented below share a single source sample, sequenced in a study of T cell responses to AZD1222 COVID-19 vaccine. Produced via immunoSEQ multiplex PCR; TCRdb's table is partial and in-frame only. The sample carries 120,000 or so clones, about 90% recorded once. The specimen was peripheral blood, collected on day 0 of MenACWY control vaccination. The receptors were gathered from an adult in good health.

The genes are TRBV10-3 and TRBJ1-1; 9 bases agree with TRBD1. V shed 3 bases and J 9 bases; nucleotides not matched to a gene: 2. Germline assignment: CDR1 ENHRY and CDR2 SYGVKD. The CDR3 is 12 residues long. Written as DNA, the CDR3 is TGTGCCATCAGTGATACAGGGGGCAAAGCTTTCTTT. This encodes CAISDTGGKAFF.

This clone is a singleton in its sample. The chain is built from TRBV5-1 and TRBJ2-7; D might be TRBD1 or TRBD2, each matching 6 bases. V gave up 1 base and J gave up 5 bases, with 16 bases separating them. Germline V CDR1 and CDR2: SGHRS, YFSETQ. This CDR3 region has 15 residues. The CDR3 loop is CASSLTGAVEDEQYV. CDR3 coding DNA: TGCGCCAGCAGCTTGACGGGGGCCGTCGAGGACGAGCAGTACGTC.

This clone was seen a handful of times. The chain employs TRBV18 and TRBJ1-1, with D possibly TRBD1 on 6 matching bases. The CDR3 consists of 13 residues. Looked up from germline, CDR1 is KGHSH and CDR2 is LQKENI. Trimming pared 1 base from V and 7 bases from J, leaving 10 bases between. Here the CDR3 reads CASSPRQVHEAFF. Written as DNA, the CDR3 is TGTGCCAGCTCACCACGACAGGTTCATGAAGCTTTCTTT. Full variable domain (remainder filled in from reference TRBV18 and TRBJ1-1): NAGVMQNPRHLVRRRGQEARLRCSPMKGHSHVYWYRQLPEEGLKFMVYLQKENIIDESGMPKERFSAEFPKEGPSILRIQQVVRGDSAAYFCASSPRQVHEAFFGQGTRLTVV.

This sequence joins TRBV25-1 and TRBJ1-2, with D unresolved. In germline, CDR1 is MGHDK, CDR2 SYGVNS. V lost 2 bases to trimming and J lost 8 bases, with 9 bases between them. This CDR3 region has 12 residues. The CDR3 DNA reads as TGTGCCAGCAGTGAACTCGGGAGCGGCTACACCTTC. Translation gives CASSELGSGYTF.

V gene TRBV6-4 combines with J gene TRBJ2-1, with 11 bases matching TRBD2. J gave up 7 bases and V 4 bases, and 9 bases lay outside the gene matches. This CDR3 spans 16 amino acids. Looked up from germline, CDR1 is MRHNA and CDR2 is SNTAGT. The CDR3 loop reads CASSAGTSGGDNEQFF. In DNA form, the CDR3 reads TGTGCCAGCAGTGCCGGGACTAGCGGCGGAGATAATGAGCAGTTCTTC.

In its sample, this clone was seen once. J is TRBJ1-2 and V is TRBV5-1; possibly TRBD1 for D (5 bases). The V gene's germline CDR1 is SGHRS and CDR2 YFSETQ. The CDR3 covers 14 residues. Trimming shortened V by 0 bases and J by 5 bases, and 11 bases separated the two germline ends. Here the CDR3 DNA reads TGCGCCAGCAGCTTGGGTGGGGCTGAGTATGGCTACACCTTC. Protein: CASSLGGAEYGYTF.

The gene calls are TRBV2 and TRBJ1-3; 8 bases fit TRBD1. From germline, CDR1 is SNHLY and CDR2 FYNNEI. The CDR3 has 12 amino acids. J gave up 8 bases and V 4 bases, and 1 base lay outside the gene matches. The CDR3 DNA sequence: TGTGCCAGCAGTGGACAGGGGCACACCATATATTTT. Amino acids: CASSGQGHTIYF.

The V and J genes are TRBV18 and TRBJ1-4, with 7 bases aligning to TRBD1. Trimming at V came to 1 base and at J to 0 bases, leaving 2 bases not matched to a gene. This CDR3 comprises 16 residues. CDR1 KGHSH and CDR2 LQKENI come from the germline V gene. This CDR3 is CASSPLGQTTNEKLFF. The CDR3 DNA is TGTGCCAGCTCACCACTGGGACAGACAACTAATGAAAAACTGTTTTTT.

This clone was recorded once. The V and J genes are TRBV28 and TRBJ2-6; maybe TRBD1 (6 bases). This CDR3 contains 14 residues. From germline, CDR1 is MDHEN and CDR2 SYDVKM. V lost 3 bases and J lost 9, with 12 bases in between. CDR3 sequence reads: CASSFGGSGNVLTF. The CDR3 nucleotides read TGTGCCAGCAGTTTTGGGGGCTCTGGCAACGTCCTGACTTTC.

The chain uses TRBV6-2 or TRBV6-3 and TRBJ1-2; D is ambiguous. The CDR3 is made up of 11 amino acids. Germline CDR1 MNHEY, CDR2 SVGEGT. V was clipped by 0 bases and J by 5 bases, with 1 base between them. CDR3 nucleotides: TGTGCCAGCAGTTACTCGTATGGCTACACCTTC. It is translated as CASSYSYGYTF.

This clone was seen only once. V usage is TRBV7-9 and J usage is TRBJ1-2; 8 nucleotides match TRBD1. The CDR3 covers 15 residues. Trimming took 5 bases from V and 1 from J; bases not matched to a gene: 6. Germline V gene data show CDR1 as SEHNR and CDR2 as FQNEAQ (reference sequence). This chain's CDR3 is CASSPSGQGNYGYTF. CDR3 DNA: TGTGCCAGCAGCCCATCAGGACAGGGTAACTATGGCTACACCTTC.

The rearrangement joins TRBV19 to TRBJ1-1, with D tentatively TRBD1 (5 bases). CDR3 length: 14 amino acids. Trimming stripped 10 bases from V and 4 bases from J, with 19 bases between. Germline values: CDR1 LNHDA, CDR2 SQIVND (reference sequence). CDR3 region: CATTDISGGTEAFF. The CDR3 bases are TGTGCCACCACGGACATCTCTGGCGGCACTGAAGCTTTCTTT.

This chain uses TRBV5-4 with TRBJ2-2, with D possibly TRBD1 on 6 matching bases. Trimming cost V 4 bases and J 7 bases, with 14 bases left between them. CDR1 and CDR2 (germline): SGHNT, YYREEE (reference sequence). This CDR3 region has 14 residues. Here the CDR3 DNA reads TGTGCCAGCAGCCTACAGGGTATGATCGGGGAGCTGTTTTTT. As protein: CASSLQGMIGELFF.

The chain combines TRBV9 with TRBJ2-1, with 14 bases identical to TRBD2. This CDR3 comprises 22 residues. Germline CDR1 SGDLS, CDR2 YYNGEE. V was clipped by 0 bases and J by 2 bases; unmatched bases: 16. The CDR3 sequence: CASSVASGRGTSGRMTYNEQFF. The CDR3 region has the DNA TGTGCCAGCAGCGTAGCATCGGGTAGGGGGACTAGCGGGAGAATGACCTACAATGAGCAGTTCTTC.

The chain couples TRBV7-9 to TRBJ1-1, with 7 bases lining up with TRBD1. J gave up 6 bases and V 4 bases, and 23 bases lay outside the gene matches. Germline CDR1 and CDR2: SEHNR and FQNEAQ (reference sequence). The CDR3 runs 19 residues. The CDR3 is CASSSTASTTDRLIAEAFF. The CDR3 DNA is TGTGCCAGCAGCTCCACAGCGTCCACAACGGACAGGTTAATCGCTGAAGCTTTCTTT.

This clone was picked up a small number of times. The V and J genes are TRBV7-2 and TRBJ1-3; no clear D gene. The CDR3 extends over 14 amino acids. Germline lookup yields CDR1 SGHTA and CDR2 FQGNSA. V was pared by 2 bases and J by 3 bases, with 8 bases between. The CDR3 bases are TGTGCCAGCAGCTTACCAGGCGGTGGAAACACCATATATTTT. Translating it yields CASSLPGGGNTIYF.

V usage is TRBV5-8 and J usage is TRBJ2-7, with 11 nucleotides matching TRBD2. Germline CDR1 and CDR2: SGHTS and YDEGEE. Trimming removed 0 bases from V and 0 bases from J; junction bases left unmatched: 2. The CDR3 totals 16 residues. The chain's CDR3 is CASSLGTSGFSYEQYF. The CDR3 DNA follows: TGTGCCAGCAGCTTGGGGACTAGCGGGTTCTCCTACGAGCAGTACTTC. The whole variable domain, filled in from reference TRBV5-8 and TRBJ2-7, reads EAGVTQSPTHLIKTRGQQATLRCSPISGHTSVYWYQQALGLGLQFLLWYDEGEERNRGNFPPRFSGRQFPNYSSELNVNALELEDSALYLCASSLGTSGFSYEQYFGPGTRLTVT.

This clone appeared once. This chain links TRBV6-5 with TRBJ2-4; TRBD2 is a possible D gene (5 bases). Germline lookup yields CDR1 MNHEY and CDR2 SVGAGI. The CDR3 consists of 14 residues. Trimming cost V 7 bases and J 2 bases, with 12 bases left between them. The CDR3 region has the DNA TGTGCCAGCAAAGGCGGGCCTTCCAAAAACATTCAGTACTTC. Its translation: CASKGGPSKNIQYF.

The rearrangement joins TRBV7-2 to TRBJ2-7; D gene uncertain. Trimming removed 1 base from V and 9 bases from J, with 16 bases in between. The CDR3 runs to 14 residues. Germline assignment: CDR1 SGHTA and CDR2 FQGNSA. CDR3 region: CASSLDGLPLWQYF. CDR3 nucleotides: TGTGCCAGCAGCTTAGACGGGCTGCCGCTTTGGCAGTACTTC.

As DNA, the CDR3 is TGTGCCAGCTTGGGTAACACCGGGGAGCTGTTTTTT. Its translation: CASLGNTGELFF. The genes are TRBV19 and TRBJ2-2; D uncertain. V was pared by 9 bases and J by 2 bases, with 7 bases between. The CDR3 extends over 12 amino acids. Germline V CDR1 and CDR2: LNHDA, SQIVND (reference sequence).

The chain uses TRBV28 and TRBJ1-1; a possible D gene is TRBD1 (5 bases). Trimming took 5 bases from V and 2 from J, leaving 18 bases between them. The CDR3 loop spans 16 amino acids. Per germline, CDR1 MDHEN and CDR2 SYDVKM. The CDR3 here is CASSPRDLLINTEAFF. CDR3 in DNA: TGTGCCAGCAGTCCCCGGGACCTCCTGATAAACACTGAAGCTTTCTTT.

This chain joins TRBV15 and TRBJ2-7; D remains unclear. Trimming removed 1 base at V and 3 bases at J, with 13 bases between. This CDR3 spans 15 amino acids. CDR1 and CDR2 (germline): LNHNV, YYDKDF (reference sequence). DNA of the CDR3: TGTGCCACCAGCAGAGGAGGACCGATGGGCTACGAGCAGTACTTC. Translation: CATSRGGPMGYEQYF.

The chain has TRBV7-9 and TRBJ1-2, with no clear D. Trimming removed 2 bases at V and 5 bases at J, with 15 bases between. The CDR3 spans 15 residues. Germline V gene lookup returns CDR1 SEHNR and CDR2 FQNEAQ (reference sequence). The DNA of the CDR3 is TGTGCCAGCAGCTTAAGTAGTTTAGGGTTGTATGGCTACACCTTC. Its translation is CASSLSSLGLYGYTF.

CDR3 amino acids: CASSGRDIQYF. For the CDR3, the DNA is TGTGCCAGCAGTGGCAGGGACATTCAGTACTTC. This rearrangement joins TRBV25-1 to TRBJ2-4, with D possibly being TRBD1 (5 bases). Germline V gene sequence: CDR1 MGHDK, CDR2 SYGVNS. V was shortened by 4 bases and J by 8 bases, with 6 bases between the two germline ends. There are 11 residues in the CDR3.

The gene calls are TRBV27 and TRBJ1-1, with 9 nucleotides matching TRBD1. This CDR3 comprises 14 residues. Losses at the gene ends were 5 bases for V and 4 bases for J; bases not matched to a gene: 5. The germline CDR1 and CDR2 sequences are MNHEY and SMNVEV (reference sequence). CDR3: CASSPDRGATEAFF. The CDR3, as DNA: TGTGCCAGCAGTCCCGACAGGGGGGCCACTGAAGCTTTCTTT.

This chain connects TRBV6-5 to TRBJ2-2, with D uncertain. V was trimmed by 5 bases and J by 8 bases, leaving 15 bases between them. Germline V gene sequence: CDR1 MNHEY, CDR2 SVGAGI. The CDR3 covers 14 residues. CDR3 protein: CASSRTVSLGELFF. The DNA for the CDR3 is TGTGCCAGCAGTCGGACGGTCAGTTTAGGGGAGCTGTTTTTT.